Sequencing of this TCR beta chain was carried out in a study of T-cell memory formation after mild COVID-19. Study-level results: Second-wave clones with a day 37 peak had unconfirmed SARS-CoV-2 specificity. Of the contracting clones, CD4+ ones lay mainly in CM and EM, and CD8+ ones in EMRA. Contracting clones from day 15 to 85 showed balanced CD4/CD8; later expanders favored CD4+.

Trimming stripped 6 bases from V and 1 base from J, with 15 bases between. The CDR3 loop spans 15 amino acids. Regarding this clonotype: Its antigen remains unidentified.

Employing constant-segment primers, 5'RACE generated TCR alpha and TCR beta cDNA libraries bearing sample barcodes and UMIs. TCRdb reanalysed the 5' RACE reads using MiXCR and keeps one entry per CDR3 protein. The sample carries about 560,000 distinct CDR3 sequences, less than 25% recorded once. The V gene is TRBV12-3 or TRBV12-4, the J gene TRBJ1-2; no firm D call. Specimen: PBMCs or a T cell subset sorted from them (not recorded which). The TCR originated in an adult woman who had mild COVID-19 (a few samples of this study predate the infection). Cell type and time point are not known. This CDR3 reads CASSPTSGRNYGYTF. The DNA of the CDR3 is TGTGCCAGCAGCCCCACTAGTGGACGTAACTATGGCTACACCTTC.